These 13 T cell receptor beta chains were sequenced from one sample in a study of CD8+CD57+ T cells in acquired aplastic anemia. The study profiled TCR beta VDJ and CDR3 using genomic DNA as template. TCRdb ran MiXCR on the reads and lists one entry per CDR3 protein. The table lists about 190,000 distinct CDR3 sequences, around 50% of them singletons. The sequenced sample consisted of sorted CD4+, CD8+, or CD8+CD57+ T cells (not recorded which) from PBMCs. The receptor source for this set is a human donor in good health, serving as a control.

This clonotype was detected many times. The CDR3 loop reads CASSLVKGDQPQHF. The CDR3 nucleotides read TGTGCCAGCAGCTTAGTAAAGGGGGATCAGCCCCAGCATTTT. The chain links TRBV11-2 to TRBJ1-5, with a tentative D call TRBD1 (6 bases). The CDR3 has 14 amino acids. The germline CDR1 and CDR2 sequences are SGHAT and FQNNGV. V gave up 1 base and J gave up 5 bases, with 9 bases separating them.

This chain joins TRBV20-1 and TRBJ1-2, with D perhaps TRBD1 (6 bases). This CDR3 is built from 15 residues. V gave up 0 bases and J gave up 2 bases, with 13 bases separating them. Germline CDR1 and CDR2: DFQATT and SNEGSKA (reference sequence). The CDR3 DNA sequence: TGCAGTGCTAGAGATCCAGGGGATCTCAACTATGGCTACACCTTC. Its protein is CSARDPGDLNYGYTF.

The chain employs TRBV29-1 and TRBJ1-2; TRBD1 matches 9 bases. This CDR3 region has 13 residues. V gave up 6 bases and J gave up 4 bases; unmatched junction bases: 6. Looked up from germline, CDR1 is SQVTM and CDR2 is ANQGSEA. The DNA for the CDR3 is TGCAGCGTATACCTGGACAGGGGCTATGGCTACACCTTC. It translates to CSVYLDRGYGYTF.

The count of this clonotype is one. This chain joins TRBV10-3 and TRBJ1-6; weak D call: TRBD1 (6 bases). Germline V gene data show CDR1 as ENHRY and CDR2 as SYGVKD. This CDR3 is built from 14 residues. Trimming pared 6 bases from V and 10 bases from J, leaving 16 bases between. DNA for the CDR3: TGTGCCATCAGCCCCGGGATGGGGGCGTCACCCCTCCACTTT. Its translation is CAISPGMGASPLHF.

The chain combines TRBV19 with TRBJ2-1, with D uncertain. The germline V gene encodes CDR1 LNHDA and CDR2 SQIVND (reference sequence). The germline V and J ends were trimmed by 1 base and 6 bases, with 4 bases remaining between them. The CDR3 consists of 12 residues. The CDR3 DNA reads as TGTGCCAGTAGTATAGGCGCCAATGAGCAGTTCTTC. Protein product: CASSIGANEQFF.

V is TRBV5-1 and J is TRBJ1-2; TRBD1 aligns across 9 bases. CDR1 is SGHRS and CDR2 is YFSETQ in the germline V gene. V shed 5 bases and J 0 bases; nucleotides not matched to a gene: 5. The CDR3 spans 15 residues. The CDR3: CASSTGQGTNYGYTF. CDR3 bases: TGCGCCAGCAGTACCGGACAGGGGACTAACTATGGCTACACCTTC.

The chain couples TRBV5-1 to TRBJ1-2; unclear D gene. CDR1 and CDR2 from the germline V gene are SGHRS and YFSETQ. The V gene lost 7 bases and the J gene lost 6 bases, with 16 bases spanning the gap. CDR3 length: 13 amino acids. In nucleotides, the CDR3 is TGCGCCAGCGGAACCGGACGAAGGGATGGCTACACCTTC. Translated, it gives CASGTGRRDGYTF.

This clonotype appeared once. This chain links TRBV6-4 with TRBJ2-2, with 8 bases aligning to TRBD1. Germline V gene sequence: CDR1 MRHNA, CDR2 SNTAGT. V shed 3 bases, J shed 3 bases, and the junction held 6 bases outside the gene matches. The CDR3 extends over 16 amino acids. The CDR3 region is CASSEVPGGDTGELFF. DNA of the CDR3: TGTGCCAGCAGTGAGGTTCCAGGGGGCGACACCGGGGAGCTGTTTTTT.

This clonotype has a count of ten or more. The chain recombines TRBV4-2 with TRBJ2-7; 10 positions agree with TRBD2. V lost 4 bases and J lost 2; bases outside the gene matches: 8. The CDR3 is made up of 16 amino acids. Germline CDR1 and CDR2: LGHNA and YNFKEQ. DNA of the CDR3: TGTGCCAGCAGCCCCCAAGGGGGACTAGCGCCCTACGAGCAGTACTTC. It is translated as CASSPQGGLAPYEQYF.

The chain has TRBV20-1 and TRBJ1-2, with D hard to call. Looked up from germline, CDR1 is DFQATT and CDR2 is SNEGSKA (reference sequence). CDR3 length: 11 amino acids. Trimming removed 1 base from V and 7 bases from J, with 7 bases in between. CDR3 sequence reads: CSARGGLGYTF. The CDR3 DNA is TGCAGTGCTAGAGGTGGGCTTGGCTACACCTTC.

For this clonotype: Here the CDR3 omits its conserved ending phenylalanine or tryptophan, so a read error is the likely source. The gene calls are TRBV7-8 and TRBJ1-2; D not certain. The germline CDR1 and CDR2 sequences are SGHVS and FQNEAQ. The CDR3 loop spans 14 amino acids. Between the trimmed V and J ends, which lost 1 base and 1 base, there was a span of 7 bases. As DNA, the CDR3 is TGTGCCAGCAGCTTAGGCGACGGTAACTATGGCTACACCCTC. It is translated as CASSLGDGNYGYTL.

Ten or more counts support this clonotype. V and J are TRBV27 and TRBJ2-7, with a tentative D call TRBD2 (6 bases). This CDR3 region has 14 residues. Germline V gene lookup returns CDR1 MNHEY and CDR2 SMNVEV (reference sequence). V was cut by 7 bases and J by 0 bases, with 13 bases left in between. CDR3 amino acids: CASTPLGGSYEQYF. The CDR3 DNA is TGTGCCAGCACACCTTTGGGAGGCTCCTACGAGCAGTACTTC.

There are many counts of this clonotype. The DNA for the CDR3 is TGCGCCAGCAGCCAAGATCGGACAGGGGCCTCCTACGAGCAGTACTTC. Translated, it gives CASSQDRTGASYEQYF. The chain links TRBV4-1 to TRBJ2-7; 9 bases agree with TRBD1. This CDR3 is built from 16 residues. The ends lost 0 bases at V and 0 bases at J; junction bases unmatched: 3. Per the germline V gene, CDR1 is MGHRA and CDR2 is YSYEKL.